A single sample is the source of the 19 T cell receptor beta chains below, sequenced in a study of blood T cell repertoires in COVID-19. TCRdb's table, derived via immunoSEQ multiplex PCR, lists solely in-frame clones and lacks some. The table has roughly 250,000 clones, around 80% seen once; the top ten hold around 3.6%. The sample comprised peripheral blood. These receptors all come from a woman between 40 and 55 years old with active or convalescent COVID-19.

The CDR3 DNA sequence: TGTGCCAGCAGAGACTCATCTAATGAAAAACTGTTTTTT. Translation: CASRDSSNEKLFF. The J gene is TRBJ1-4, the V gene TRBV12-3 or TRBV12-4; no firm D call. The CDR3 is 13 residues long. V was shortened by 6 bases and J by 3 bases, with 8 bases between the two germline ends.

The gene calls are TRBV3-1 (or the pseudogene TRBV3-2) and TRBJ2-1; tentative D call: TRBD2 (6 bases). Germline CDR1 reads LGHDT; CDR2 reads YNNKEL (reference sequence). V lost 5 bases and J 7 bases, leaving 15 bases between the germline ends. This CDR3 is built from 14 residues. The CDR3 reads CASSFRDLTNEQFF. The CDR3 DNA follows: TGTGCCAGCAGCTTCCGGGACTTAACAAATGAGCAGTTCTTC.

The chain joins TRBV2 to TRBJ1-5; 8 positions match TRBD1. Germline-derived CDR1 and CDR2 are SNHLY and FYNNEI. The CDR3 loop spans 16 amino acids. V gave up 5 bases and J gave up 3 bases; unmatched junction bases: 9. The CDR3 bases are TGTGCCAGCAGTCTGACGTTGGACAGGGTCAATCAGCCCCAGCATTTT. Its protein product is CASSLTLDRVNQPQHF.

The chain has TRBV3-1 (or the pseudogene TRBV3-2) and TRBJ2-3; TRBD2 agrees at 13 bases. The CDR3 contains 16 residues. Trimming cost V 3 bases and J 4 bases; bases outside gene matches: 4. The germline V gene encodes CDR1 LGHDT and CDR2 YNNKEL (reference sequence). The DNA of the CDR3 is TGTGCCAGCAGCCAGCCACTAGCGGGGGGGCCAGATACGCAGTATTTT. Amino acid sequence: CASSQPLAGGPDTQYF.

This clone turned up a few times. CDR3: CASGLAGTGSNSPLHF. The CDR3, as DNA: TGTGCTAGTGGTTTGGCTGGGACAGGGTCTAATTCACCCCTCCACTTT. The chain has TRBV12-5 and TRBJ1-6, with 9 positions matching TRBD1. The V and J ends lost 1 base and 6 bases, in that order; junction bases with no gene match: 4. From germline, CDR1 is LGHNT and CDR2 FRNRAP. The CDR3 totals 16 residues.

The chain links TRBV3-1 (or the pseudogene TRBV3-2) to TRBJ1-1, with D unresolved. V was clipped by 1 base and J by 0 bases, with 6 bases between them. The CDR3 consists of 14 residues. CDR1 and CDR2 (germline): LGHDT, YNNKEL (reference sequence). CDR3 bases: TGTGCCAGCAGCCAAGGACTGGTGAACACTGAAGCTTTCTTT. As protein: CASSQGLVNTEAFF.

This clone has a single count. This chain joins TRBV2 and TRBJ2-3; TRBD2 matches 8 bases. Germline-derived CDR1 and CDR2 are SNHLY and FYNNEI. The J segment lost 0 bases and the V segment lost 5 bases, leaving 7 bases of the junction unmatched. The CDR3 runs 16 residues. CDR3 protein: CASSRGAGASTDTQYF. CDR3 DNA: TGTGCCAGCAGTCGGGGAGCGGGGGCTAGCACAGATACGCAGTATTTT.

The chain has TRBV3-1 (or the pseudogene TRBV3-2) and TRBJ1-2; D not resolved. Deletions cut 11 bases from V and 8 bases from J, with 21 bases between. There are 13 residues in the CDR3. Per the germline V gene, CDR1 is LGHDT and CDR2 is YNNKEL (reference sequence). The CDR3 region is CASTFGAAGGYTF. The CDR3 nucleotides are TGTGCCTCCACCTTCGGCGCCGCCGGGGGCTACACCTTC.

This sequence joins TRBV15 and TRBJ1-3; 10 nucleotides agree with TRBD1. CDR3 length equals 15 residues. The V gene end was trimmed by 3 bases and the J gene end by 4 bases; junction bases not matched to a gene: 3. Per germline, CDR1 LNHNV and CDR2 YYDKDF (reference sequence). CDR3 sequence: CATSSGTGDGNTIYF. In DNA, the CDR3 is TGTGCCACCAGCAGCGGGACAGGGGACGGAAACACCATATATTTT.

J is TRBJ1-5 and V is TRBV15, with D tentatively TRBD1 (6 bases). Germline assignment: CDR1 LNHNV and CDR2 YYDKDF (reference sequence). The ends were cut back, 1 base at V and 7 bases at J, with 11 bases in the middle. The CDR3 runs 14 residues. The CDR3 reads CATSRGGQGQPQHF. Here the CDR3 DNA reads TGTGCCACCAGCAGAGGGGGGCAAGGACAGCCCCAGCATTTT.

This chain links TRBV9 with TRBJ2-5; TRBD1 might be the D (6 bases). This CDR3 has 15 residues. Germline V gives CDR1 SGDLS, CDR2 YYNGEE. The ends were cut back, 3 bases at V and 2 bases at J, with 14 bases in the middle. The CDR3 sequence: CASSELTGRQETQYF. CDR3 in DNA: TGTGCCAGCAGCGAACTCACAGGGCGGCAAGAGACCCAGTACTTC.

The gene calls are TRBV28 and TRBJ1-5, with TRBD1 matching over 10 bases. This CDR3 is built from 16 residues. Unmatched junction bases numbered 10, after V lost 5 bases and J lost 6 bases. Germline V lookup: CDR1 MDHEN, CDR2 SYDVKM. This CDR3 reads CASSGLRDRGGQPQHF. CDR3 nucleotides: TGTGCCAGCAGTGGCCTCCGGGACAGGGGAGGTCAGCCCCAGCATTTT.

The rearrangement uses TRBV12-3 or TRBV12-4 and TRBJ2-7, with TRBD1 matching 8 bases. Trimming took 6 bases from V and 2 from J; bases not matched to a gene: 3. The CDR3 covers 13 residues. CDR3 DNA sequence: TGTGCCAGCAGCCTGGACAGGGCCTACGAGCAGTACTTC. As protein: CASSLDRAYEQYF.

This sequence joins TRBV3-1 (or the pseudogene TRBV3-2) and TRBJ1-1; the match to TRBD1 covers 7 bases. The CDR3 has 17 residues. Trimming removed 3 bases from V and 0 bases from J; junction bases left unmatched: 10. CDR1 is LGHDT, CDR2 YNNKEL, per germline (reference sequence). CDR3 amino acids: CASSHAPGQRMNTEAFF. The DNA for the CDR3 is TGTGCCAGCAGCCATGCCCCGGGACAGCGAATGAACACTGAAGCTTTCTTT.

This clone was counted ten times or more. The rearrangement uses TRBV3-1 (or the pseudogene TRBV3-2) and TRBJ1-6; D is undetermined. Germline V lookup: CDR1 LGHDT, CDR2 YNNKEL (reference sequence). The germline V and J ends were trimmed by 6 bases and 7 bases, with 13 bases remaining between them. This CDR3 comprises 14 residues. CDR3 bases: TGTGCCAGCAGTGCGGGGATCGGAAATTCACCCCTCCACTTT. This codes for CASSAGIGNSPLHF.

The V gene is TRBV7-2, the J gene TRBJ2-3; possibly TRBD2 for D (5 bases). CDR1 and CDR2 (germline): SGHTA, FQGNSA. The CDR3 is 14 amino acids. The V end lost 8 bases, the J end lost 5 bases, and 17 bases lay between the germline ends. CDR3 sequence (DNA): TGTGCCAGCGGGCCAGAACTAGTGATAGATACGCAGTATTTT. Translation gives CASGPELVIDTQYF. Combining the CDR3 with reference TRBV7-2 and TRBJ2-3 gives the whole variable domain GAGVSQSPSNKVTEKGKDVELRCDPISGHTALYWYRQSLGQGLEFLIYFQGNSAPDKSGLPSDRFSAERTGGSVSTLTIQRTQQEDSAVYLCASGPELVIDTQYFGPGTRLTVL.

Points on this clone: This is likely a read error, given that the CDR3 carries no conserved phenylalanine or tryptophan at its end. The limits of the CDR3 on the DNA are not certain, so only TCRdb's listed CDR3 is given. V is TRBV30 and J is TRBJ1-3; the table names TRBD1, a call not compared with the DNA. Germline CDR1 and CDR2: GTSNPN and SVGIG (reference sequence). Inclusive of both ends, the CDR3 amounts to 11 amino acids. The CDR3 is CAWIGTWQVIL.

CDR3 bases: TGTGCCAGCAGTTTTTACAGGGATAGTAATGCTGAAGCTTTCTTT. Translating it yields CASSFYRDSNAEAFF. V is TRBV28 and J is TRBJ1-1; TRBD1 is a possible D gene (6 bases). This CDR3 spans 15 amino acids. The ends were cut back, 3 bases at V and 6 bases at J, with 17 bases in the middle. Germline CDR1 and CDR2: MDHEN and SYDVKM. The full variable domain, completed using reference TRBV28 and TRBJ1-1, is DVKVTQSSRYLVKRTGEKVFLECVQDMDHENMFWYRQDPGLGLRLIYFSYDVKMKEKGDIPEGYSVSREKKERFSLILESASTNQTSMYLCASSFYRDSNAEAFFGQGTRLTVV.

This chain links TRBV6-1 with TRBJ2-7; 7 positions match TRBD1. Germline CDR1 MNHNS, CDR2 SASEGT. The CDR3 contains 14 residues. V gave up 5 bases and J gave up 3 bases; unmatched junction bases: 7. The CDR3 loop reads CASSYGTEVYEQYF. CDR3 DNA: TGTGCCAGCAGTTATGGGACAGAAGTCTACGAGCAGTACTTC.